Described below is a single TCR beta chain sequence and its context. No cognate antigen has been identified for it. Base-call qualities are not available, and no considerably larger clone is one nucleotide away. This specimen belongs to a study of blood T cell repertoires in COVID-19 (dated by TCRdb to the early 2020s). Regarding the research as a whole: The collaborator samples originated in the United States, Italy and Spain and spanned the acute and convalescent phases of COVID-19. The material from the prospective study consisted of cDNA or gDNA derived from T cells, B-cell-depleted T cells, or PBMCs. Subjects who had been exposed to COVID-19, were actively infected with it, or had recovered from it provided the deeply sampled blood TCRbeta repertoires that made up the dataset. The repertoires were made available in a free public database intended to serve as a resource for research on the immune response to SARS-CoV-2. The samples were drawn from the first 160 participants of the ongoing ImmuneRACE study and from some 1,300 subjects provided by 6 global collaborators. The sample metadata nearly always contained a de-identified subject ID, COVID-19 status, age in years and sex. Where HLA class I and class II types were available, the types were taken from metadata supplied by the sample provider, not from assay-based typing.

Via the germline V gene, CDR1 is SGHTS and CDR2 YDEGEE. The CDR3 contains 15 residues, cysteine and phenylalanine counted. Just CDR3 DNA is preserved here, 45 bases in frame from base 1. V loses 4 bases, J loses 1 base, and the germline ends lie 12 bases apart. TCRbeta CDR3 regions were amplified from genomic DNA by means of the immunoSEQ Assay, a bias-controlled multiplex PCR. From the authors' description of their analysis: Nucleated cell counts per sample were estimated from amplification of reference gene primers within the assay. Sequence reads were collapsed and filtered to measure the absolute abundance of every unique TCRbeta CDR3 rearrangement. Productive Simpson clonality was computed per sample as the square root of Simpson's diversity index over productive rearrangements. TCRdb carries this immuneACCESS record with in-frame sequences only. Its versions omit some clonotypes, under half of them owing to an unresolved V gene in the studies checked, with the rest unexplained. The DNA gave D and trimming, while V, J and clone size come from that table. This sample lists about 480,000 clones; 89% were detected once. The top ten hold 0.8% to 0.9% of the sample.

One collaborating source in Seattle enrolled patients while the patients were actively infected and followed the patients over time throughout the course of disease. Collaborating institutions collected whole blood in K2EDTA tubes following their own protocols. For TCRbeta analysis, collaborators shipped samples in one of three forms: frozen whole blood, isolated PBMCs, or DNA extracted from either of those sample types. Overall study outcomes, separate from this receptor: The amount of clinical and demographic metadata varied by source and participant and was provided uncurated.

This receptor was identified in a man aged 18 to 30 with COVID-19, enrolled during active disease. The sequence joins TRBV5-8 to TRBJ1-5; a tentative D call is TRBD1 (5 bases match). The sample consisted of peripheral blood. The nucleotide sequence reads TGTGCCAGCAGCCCTAGGACAATCAGCAATCAGCCCCAGCATTTT. Its translation is CASSPRTISNQPQHF. The CDR3, completed at both ends by the reference TRBV5-8 and TRBJ1-5 genes, gives the full variable domain EAGVTQSPTHLIKTRGQQATLRCSPISGHTSVYWYQQALGLGLQFLLWYDEGEERNRGNFPPRFSGRQFPNYSSELNVNALELEDSALYLCASSPRTISNQPQHFGDGTRLSIL.